The present TCR beta chain was sequenced within a study of blood T cell repertoires in COVID-19. Study in general: The study drew acute and convalescent COVID-19 samples from the United States, Italy and Spain. Sample material is recorded as cDNA or gDNA derived from T cells, B-cell-depleted T cells, or PBMCs.

Original processing notes: Reference gene primers were amplified, and this amplification served to estimate nucleated cell counts. This table comes from immunoSEQ multiplex PCR, and its TCRdb copy is limited to in-frame clones, with some not included. The DNA gave D and trimming, while V, J and clone size come from that table. The sample lists a few hundred thousand clones, about nine tenths seen once, with approximately 6.6% in the top ten. CDR3 length: 14 amino acids. Trimming took 5 bases from V and 7 from J, leaving 15 bases between them. CDR1 is SGHTA, CDR2 FQGNSA, per germline. Sequencing was carried out using peripheral blood. The V and J genes are TRBV7-2 and TRBJ1-3, with D possibly TRBD1 on 6 matching bases. The TCR was taken from a woman in her 30s who had recovered from COVID-19. The CDR3 loop is CASSAQGTGNTIYF. CDR3 sequence (DNA): TGTGCCAGCAGCGCACAGGGAACCGGCAACACCATATATTTT.